This T cell receptor (beta chain) was recovered during a study of cytomegalovirus exposure and HLA in healthy donors. As for the study in general: Approximately 77 million unique TCRs from HLA-typed donors were held in an early release of data.

A word on this clone: Its matching antigen is unknown.

CDR1 and CDR2 (germline): ENHRY, SYGVKD. This CDR3 is 13 amino acids long. The J segment lost 7 bases and the V segment lost 3 bases, leaving 4 bases of the junction unmatched. Findings and limits, study-wide: Accounts indicate the classifier identified cytomegalovirus status with strong specificity and sensitivity. CMV serostatus was the sole immune exposure information available.

PCR amplification relied on 60 Vbeta primers (plus 13 Jbeta primers). TCRdb keeps only in-frame clones here, not all; method: immunoSEQ multiplex PCR. The repertoire holds 160,000 or so clones, with around 77% as singletons. V is TRBV10-3 and J is TRBJ1-1; 8 nucleotides align to TRBD1. The sequencing sample was made of PBMCs. The origin of this receptor is a man aged 45-60 years in good health and CMV-seropositive. CDR3 amino acids: CAISETTGGEAFF. CDR3 coding DNA: TGTGCCATCAGTGAAACAACAGGGGGTGAAGCTTTCTTT.